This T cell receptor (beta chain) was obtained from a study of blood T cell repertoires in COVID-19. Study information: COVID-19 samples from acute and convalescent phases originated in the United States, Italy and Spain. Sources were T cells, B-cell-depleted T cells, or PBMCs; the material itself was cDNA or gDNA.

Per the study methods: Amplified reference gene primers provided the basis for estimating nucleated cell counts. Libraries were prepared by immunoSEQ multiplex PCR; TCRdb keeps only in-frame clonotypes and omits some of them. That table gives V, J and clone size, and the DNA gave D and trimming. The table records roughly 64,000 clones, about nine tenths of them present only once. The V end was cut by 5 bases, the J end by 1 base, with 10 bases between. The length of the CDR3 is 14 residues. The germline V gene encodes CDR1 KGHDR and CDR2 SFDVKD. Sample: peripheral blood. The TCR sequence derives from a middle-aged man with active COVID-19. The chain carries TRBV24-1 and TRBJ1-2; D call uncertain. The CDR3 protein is CATSVGADNYGYTF. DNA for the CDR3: TGTGCCACCAGTGTTGGAGCGGATAACTATGGCTACACCTTC.